This TCR beta chain came from a study of T cells after yellow fever vaccination. This clonotype occurred many times. From the 5' RACE reads, TCRdb called clonotypes with MiXCR, one entry per CDR3 protein. The top ten hold about 19% of the sample, which has about 250,000 distinct CDR3 sequences, approximately 3.6% seen once. Germline V gene data show CDR1 as SGHTA and CDR2 as FQGNSA. V lost 4 bases to trimming and J lost 6 bases, with 8 bases between them. CDR3 size: 12 residues. The specimen was PBMCs, collected 15 days after the yellow fever booster vaccination. The V call is TRBV7-2, the J call TRBJ2-3; D unresolved. The receptor was derived from a man aged 18 to 30 who received the YFV17D yellow fever vaccine. This CDR3 is CASSSSHDTQYF. CDR3 bases: TGTGCCAGCAGCTCCTCGCATGATACGCAGTATTTT.